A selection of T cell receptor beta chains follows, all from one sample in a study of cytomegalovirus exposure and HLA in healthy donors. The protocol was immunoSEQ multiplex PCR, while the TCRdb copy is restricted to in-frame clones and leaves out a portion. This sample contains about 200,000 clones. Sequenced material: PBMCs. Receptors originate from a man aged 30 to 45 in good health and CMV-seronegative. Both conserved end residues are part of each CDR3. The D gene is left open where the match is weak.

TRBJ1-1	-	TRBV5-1	CASSPGSEGTEAFF	TGCGCCAGCAGCCCTGGGTCCGAGGGCACTGAAGCTTTCTTT
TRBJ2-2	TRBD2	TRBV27	CASTPGTSGTGELFF	TGTGCCAGCACCCCCGGGACTAGCGGGACCGGGGAGCTGTTTTTT
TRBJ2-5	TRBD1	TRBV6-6	CASSRDLDRVQETQYF	TGTGCCAGCAGTCGGGATCTCGACAGGGTCCAAGAGACCCAGTACTTC
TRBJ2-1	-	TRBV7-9	CASSPGVYNEQFF	TGTGCCAGCAGCCCGGGGGTTTACAATGAGCAGTTCTTC
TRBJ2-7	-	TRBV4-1	CASSQARLGLYF	TGCGCCAGCAGCCAAGCAAGACTAGGCTTATACTTC
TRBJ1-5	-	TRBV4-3	CASSQDRGGGWPQHF	TGCGCCAGCAGCCAAGACAGGGGAGGGGGTTGGCCCCAGCATTTT
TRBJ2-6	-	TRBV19	CASSISGLSAGANVLTF	TGTGCCAGTAGTATTTCAGGACTATCAGCTGGGGCCAACGTCCTGACTTTC
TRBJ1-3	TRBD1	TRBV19	CASSHGTGGNTIYF	TGTGCCAGTAGTCATGGGACAGGCGGAAACACCATATATTTT
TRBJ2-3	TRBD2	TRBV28	CASSPGGGGGQTSTDTQYF	TGTGCCAGCAGTCCCGGTGGGGGCGGGGGGCAAACTAGCACAGATACGCAGTATTTT
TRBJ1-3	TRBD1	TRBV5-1	CASNGQGSGNTIYF	TGCGCCAGCAACGGACAGGGCTCTGGAAACACCATATATTTT
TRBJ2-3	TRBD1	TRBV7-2	CASSLRQGWTDTQYF	TGTGCCAGCAGCTTACGACAGGGTTGGACAGATACGCAGTATTTT
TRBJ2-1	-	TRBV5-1	CASSLVEAYNEQFF	TGCGCCAGCAGCTTGGTGGAAGCGTACAATGAGCAGTTCTTC
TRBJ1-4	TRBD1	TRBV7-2	CASSLARTGGNEKLFF	TGTGCCAGCAGCTTAGCGAGAACAGGGGGTAATGAAAAACTGTTTTTT
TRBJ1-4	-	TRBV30	CASTPRADTGEKLFF	TGTGCCTCTACGCCGAGGGCCGATACGGGTGAAAAACTGTTTTTT
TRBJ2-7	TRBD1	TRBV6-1	CASSDGDRGPYEQYF	TGTGCCAGCAGTGACGGGGACAGGGGCCCCTACGAGCAGTACTTC
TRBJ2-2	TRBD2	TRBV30	CAWSVLGASGTGELFF	TGTGCCTGGAGTGTACTTGGGGCTAGCGGCACCGGGGAGCTGTTTTTT
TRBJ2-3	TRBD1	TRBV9	CASSVDLTGVTDTQYF	TGTGCCAGCAGCGTCGACCTGACAGGGGTCACAGATACGCAGTATTTT
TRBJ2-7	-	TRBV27	CATGGLGETYEQYF	TGTGCCACCGGGGGATTAGGCGAAACCTACGAGCAGTACTTC
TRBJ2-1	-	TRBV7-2	CASSLYQGEQFF	TGTGCCAGCAGCTTATATCAGGGTGAGCAGTTCTTC
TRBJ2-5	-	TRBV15	CATSSTGTQETQYF	TGTGCCACCAGCAGCACCGGGACTCAAGAGACCCAGTACTTC
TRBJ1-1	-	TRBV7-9	CASSLMWGNTEAFF	TGTGCCAGCAGCTTAATGTGGGGCAACACTGAAGCTTTCTTT
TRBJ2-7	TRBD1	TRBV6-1	CASIHSGTGSYEQYF	TGTGCCAGCATTCACTCCGGGACAGGGTCCTACGAGCAGTACTTC
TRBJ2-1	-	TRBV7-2	CASSPGREQFF	TGTGCCAGCAGCCCTGGGCGAGAGCAGTTCTTC
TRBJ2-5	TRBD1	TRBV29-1	CSVRTGKQETQYF	TGCAGCGTTCGGACAGGGAAACAAGAGACCCAGTACTTC